The rows below give T cell receptor beta chains drawn from one sample of a study of blood T cell repertoires in COVID-19. TCRdb keeps only in-frame clones here, not all; method: immunoSEQ multiplex PCR. Among around 450,000 clones listed, approximately 90% were seen once. Input material: PBMCs or T cells enriched from blood (not recorded which). Every receptor here comes from a woman in her late teens or twenties with acute COVID-19. The CDR3 runs from the conserved cysteine through the conserved F or W. D genes are given only for firm matches. Some rows have no size entry. The others give once, few or many, or a class for an expanded clone.

v_gene	j_gene	d_gene	abundance	len	CDR3nt	CDR3aa
TRBV4-1	TRBJ2-3	NA	NA	15	TGCGCCAGCAGCCAAGCAGGGGCTCGGGCAGATACGCAGTATTTT	CASSQAGARADTQYF
TRBV27	TRBJ2-7	TRBD2	NA	16	TGTGCCAGCAGTTCGACTAGCGGGGGGCCGGCCTACGAGCAGTACTTC	CASSSTSGGPAYEQYF
TRBV10-1	TRBJ2-1	TRBD1	NA	14	TGCGCCAGCAGTCCACAGGGGGCGGTCGATGAGCAGTTCTTC	CASSPQGAVDEQFF
TRBV6-5	TRBJ2-1	TRBD2	NA	14	TGTGCCAGCACGGGGGGGCGCGGCTACAATGAGCAGTTCTTC	CASTGGRGYNEQFF
TRBV5-6	TRBJ1-2	TRBD1	few	15	TGTGCCAGCAGCTTGGCCGGGGACAGTCTGAAAGGCTACACCTTC	CASSLAGDSLKGYTF
TRBV19	TRBJ1-2	NA	NA	13	TGTGCCAGTAGTATGATGGGGACACCTGGCTACACCTTC	CASSMMGTPGYTF
TRBV2	TRBJ2-2	TRBD1	NA	16	TGTGCCAGCAGTGAAAGGACAGGCTCTAACCCCGGGGAGCTGTTTTTT	CASSERTGSNPGELFF
TRBV7-9	TRBJ1-5	NA	NA	14	TGTGCCAGCAGCTTAGGATCGACAAATCAGCCCCAGCATTTT	CASSLGSTNQPQHF
TRBV5-1	TRBJ2-7	NA	NA	14	TGCGCCAGCAGCTTGCTGGGGGGAGGATACGAGCAGTACTTC	CASSLLGGGYEQYF
TRBV4-2	TRBJ1-6	NA	NA	15	TGTGCCAGCAGCCAATTCTTGAAGGGAGATTCACCCCTCCACTTT	CASSQFLKGDSPLHF
TRBV12-3/TRBV12-4	TRBJ2-7	NA	NA	12	TGTGCCAGCAGCCGTATTTCCTACGAGCAGTACTTC	CASSRISYEQYF
TRBV27	TRBJ1-2	NA	NA	16	TGTGCCAGCAGTTTATCGTGGCAGCCGGGTATAGGCGGCTACACCTTC	CASSLSWQPGIGGYTF
TRBV9	TRBJ1-2	NA	NA	14	TGTGCCAGCAACTTGGGACATTCTAACTATGGCTACACCTTC	CASNLGHSNYGYTF
TRBV5-1	TRBJ2-1	NA	NA	13	TGCGCCAGCTCCCTAACCCTCCTAGCAGAGCAGTTCTTC	CASSLTLLAEQFF
TRBV29-1	TRBJ1-2	NA	NA	13	TGCAGCGCTAGGACAGACGATAACTATGGCTACACCTTC	CSARTDDNYGYTF
TRBV5-6	TRBJ2-2	NA	once	15	TGTGCCAGCAGCTTGTTCGGGAAGAACACCGGGGAGCTGTTTTTT	CASSLFGKNTGELFF
TRBV7-9	TRBJ1-1	NA	NA	15	TGTGCCAGCAAGCTCGGGCAGGGGATGAACACTGAAGCTTTCTTT	CASKLGQGMNTEAFF
TRBV29-1	TRBJ2-7	TRBD2	once	14	TGCAGCGTCGAGTTAGCTAGCGGCTCCTACGAGCAGTACTTC	CSVELASGSYEQYF
TRBV9	TRBJ2-7	TRBD1	NA	14	TGTGCCAGCAGCGTAGCGGGGACAGGGGACGAGCAGTACTTC	CASSVAGTGDEQYF
TRBV6-6	TRBJ1-2	TRBD1	NA	16	TGTGCCAGCAGTTACAGAGAATTCCGGGACAGGGAAGGCTACACCTTC	CASSYREFRDREGYTF
TRBV5-7	TRBJ2-5	TRBD1	once	13	TGTGCCAGCAGCTTAACAGGGGAAGGGACCCAGTACTTC	CASSLTGEGTQYF
TRBV9	TRBJ2-7	TRBD1	NA	12	TGTGCCAGCAGGGGACAGGACGACGAGCAGTACTTC	CASRGQDDEQYF